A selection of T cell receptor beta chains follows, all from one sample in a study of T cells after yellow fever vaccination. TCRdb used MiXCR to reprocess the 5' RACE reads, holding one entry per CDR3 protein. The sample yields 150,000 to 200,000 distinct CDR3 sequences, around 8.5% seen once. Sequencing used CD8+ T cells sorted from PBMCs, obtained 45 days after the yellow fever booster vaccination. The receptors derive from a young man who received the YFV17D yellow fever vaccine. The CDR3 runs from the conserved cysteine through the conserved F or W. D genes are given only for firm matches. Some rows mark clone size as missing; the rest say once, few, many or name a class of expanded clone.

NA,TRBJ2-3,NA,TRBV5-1,CASSLSGAGSDTQYF,TGCGCCAGCAGCTTGTCAGGGGCAGGGTCAGATACGCAGTATTTT
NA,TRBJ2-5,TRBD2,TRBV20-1,CSARDHSGGAQTPKETQYF,TGCAGTGCTAGAGATCATAGCGGGGGGGCCCAAACCCCAAAAGAGACCCAGTACTTC
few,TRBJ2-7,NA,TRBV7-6,CASSLETDSYEQYF,TGTGCCAGCAGCTTAGAAACGGACAGCTACGAGCAGTACTTC
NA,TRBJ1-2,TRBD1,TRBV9,CASSARDRDYGYTF,TGTGCCAGCAGCGCCAGGGACAGGGACTATGGCTACACCTTC
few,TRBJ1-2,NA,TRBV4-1,CASSPGTNANYGYTF,TGCGCCAGCAGCCCAGGGACAAATGCTAACTATGGCTACACCTTC
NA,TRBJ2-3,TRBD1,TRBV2,CARRDRETDTQYF,TGTGCCAGGCGGGACAGGGAAACAGATACGCAGTATTTT
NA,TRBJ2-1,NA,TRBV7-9,CASSPGDTQFF,TGTGCCAGCAGCCCTGGGGACACTCAGTTCTTC
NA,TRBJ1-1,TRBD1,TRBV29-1,CSARTGMTEAFF,TGCAGCGCCCGGACAGGGATGACTGAAGCTTTCTTT
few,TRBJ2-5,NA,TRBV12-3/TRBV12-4,CASSHRDLQETQYF,TGTGCCAGCAGTCACAGGGATCTACAAGAGACCCAGTACTTC
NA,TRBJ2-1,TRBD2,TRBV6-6,CASSYPIAGGGYEQFF,TGTGCCAGCAGTTACCCGATAGCGGGGGGGGGCTATGAGCAGTTCTTC
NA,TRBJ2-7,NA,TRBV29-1,CSVEFGGGRETYEQYF,TGCAGCGTTGAATTTGGGGGCGGGCGGGAGACCTACGAGCAGTACTTC
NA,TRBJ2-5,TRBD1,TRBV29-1,CSVGTGSETQYF,TGCAGCGTGGGGACAGGGTCAGAGACCCAGTACTTC
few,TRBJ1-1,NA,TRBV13,CASSLARNEAFF,TGTGCCAGCAGCTTAGCGCGCAATGAAGCTTTCTTT
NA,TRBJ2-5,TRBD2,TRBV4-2,CASSQGLAGAYQETQYF,TGTGCCAGCAGCCAAGGACTAGCGGGGGCTTACCAAGAGACCCAGTACTTC
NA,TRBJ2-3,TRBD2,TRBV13,CASRRRLAGPDTQYF,TGTGCCAGCAGAAGGCGACTAGCGGGGCCAGATACGCAGTATTTT
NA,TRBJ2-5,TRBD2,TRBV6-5,CATRMSSGGTMAKQETQYF,TGTGCCACCCGGATGTCTAGCGGGGGAACCATGGCGAAACAAGAGACCCAGTACTTC